This T cell receptor beta chain was captured by sequencing in a study of cytomegalovirus exposure and HLA in healthy donors. For the study at large: The same platform was used for the 110 or so validation repertoires and the roughly 680 first-cohort repertoires, a later analysis reported.

As to this clone: Its specificity is unknown.

The CDR3 runs 13 residues. Germline values: CDR1 MDHEN, CDR2 SYDVKM. Trimming took 5 bases from V and 10 from J; bases not matched to a gene: 8. Overall study findings and caveats: 150 or so TCR beta chains were listed as cytomegalovirus-associated.

Clones were sequenced by immunoSEQ multiplex PCR, and TCRdb holds only the in-frame ones, with some missing. The data show 55,000 to 65,000 clones, around nine tenths seen once. The receptor was isolated from a man younger than 35 in good health and CMV-seronegative. This chain links TRBV28 with TRBJ2-3; TRBD1 matches 8 bases. Sequencing input: PBMCs. CDR3 sequence: CASSLPDREAQYF. The CDR3 region has the DNA TGTGCCAGCAGTCTACCGGACAGGGAAGCGCAGTATTTT.